A single T cell receptor beta chain is shown here with its context. V lost 4 bases to trimming and J lost 0 bases; unmatched junction nucleotides: 10. Germline CDR1 and CDR2: LNHNV and YYDKDF (reference sequence). The CDR3 runs to 19 residues. This entry belongs to a study of cytomegalovirus exposure and HLA in healthy donors. PCR was performed using 60 Vbeta and 13 Jbeta primers. Produced via immunoSEQ multiplex PCR; TCRdb's table is partial and in-frame only. The repertoire holds around 97,000 clones, with 73% as singletons. This sequence originates from a man aged 40-49 years in good health and CMV-seronegative. The material sequenced was PBMCs. The rearrangement joins TRBV15 to TRBJ2-3; 13 bases align to TRBD2. The CDR3 DNA sequence: TGTGCCACCAGCACCAGACTAGCGGGGGGCCCTCGTAGCACAGATACGCAGTATTTT. It codes for CATSTRLAGGPRSTDTQYF.